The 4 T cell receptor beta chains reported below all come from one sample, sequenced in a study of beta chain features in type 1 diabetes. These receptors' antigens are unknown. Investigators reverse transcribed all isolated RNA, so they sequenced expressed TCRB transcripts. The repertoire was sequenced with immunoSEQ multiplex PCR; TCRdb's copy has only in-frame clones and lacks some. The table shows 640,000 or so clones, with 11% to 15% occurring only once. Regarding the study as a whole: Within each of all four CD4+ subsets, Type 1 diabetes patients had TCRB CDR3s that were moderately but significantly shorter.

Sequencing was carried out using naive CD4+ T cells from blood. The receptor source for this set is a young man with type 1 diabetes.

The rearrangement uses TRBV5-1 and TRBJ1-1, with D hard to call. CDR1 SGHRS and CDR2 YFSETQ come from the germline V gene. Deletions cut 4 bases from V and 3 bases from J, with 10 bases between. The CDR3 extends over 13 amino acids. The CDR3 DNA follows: TGCGCCAGCAGCCTGAATGGAGACACTGAAGCTTTCTTT. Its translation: CASSLNGDTEAFF.

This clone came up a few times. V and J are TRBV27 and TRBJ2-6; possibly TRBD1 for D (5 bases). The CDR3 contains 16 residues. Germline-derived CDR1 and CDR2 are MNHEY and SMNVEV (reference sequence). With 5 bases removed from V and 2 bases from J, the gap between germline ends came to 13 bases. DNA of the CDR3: TGTGCCAGCAGTAGACTCAGGGCGGCTGGGGCCAACGTCCTGACTTTC. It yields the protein CASSRLRAAGANVLTF.

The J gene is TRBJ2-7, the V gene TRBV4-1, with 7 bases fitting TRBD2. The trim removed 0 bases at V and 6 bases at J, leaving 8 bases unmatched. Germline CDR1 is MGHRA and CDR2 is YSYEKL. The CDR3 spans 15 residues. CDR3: CASSQDWGRAFEQYF. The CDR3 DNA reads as TGCGCCAGCAGCCAAGATTGGGGGAGGGCTTTCGAGCAGTACTTC.

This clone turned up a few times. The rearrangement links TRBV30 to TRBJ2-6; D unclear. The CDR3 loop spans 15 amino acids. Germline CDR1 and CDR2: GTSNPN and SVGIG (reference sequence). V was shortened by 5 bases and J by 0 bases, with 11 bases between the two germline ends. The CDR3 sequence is CAWGRQLSGANVLTF. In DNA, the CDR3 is TGTGCCTGGGGTAGGCAGCTCTCTGGGGCCAACGTCCTGACTTTC.